This T cell receptor (beta chain) was recorded in a study of blood T cell repertoires in COVID-19. Study at large: Sites in the United States, Italy and Spain provided acute and convalescent COVID-19 samples. T cells, B-cell-depleted T cells, or PBMCs supplied cDNA or gDNA.

Seattle participants joined during active infection and were tracked over time. Per the original data handling: Cell counts per sample came from amplifying reference gene primers. Using immunoSEQ multiplex PCR, the repertoire was profiled, and TCRdb retains in-frame clones only, with some absent. From that table come the V and J calls and clone size; the DNA was used to work out D and trimming. The sample records roughly 260,000 clones, around 90% being singletons. The source material was peripheral blood. The receptor comes from a young adult with COVID-19, enrolled during active disease.

The chain's CDR3 is CASSLETGLNTEAFF. The CDR3 DNA reads TGCGCCAGCAGCTTGGAGACAGGGTTAAACACTGAAGCTTTCTTT. The rearrangement uses TRBV5-1 and TRBJ1-1; 7 nucleotides line up with TRBD1. This CDR3 region has 15 residues. The junction had 4 bases not matched to a gene; V was cut back by 0 bases and J by 2 bases. Germline CDR1 is SGHRS and CDR2 is YFSETQ.